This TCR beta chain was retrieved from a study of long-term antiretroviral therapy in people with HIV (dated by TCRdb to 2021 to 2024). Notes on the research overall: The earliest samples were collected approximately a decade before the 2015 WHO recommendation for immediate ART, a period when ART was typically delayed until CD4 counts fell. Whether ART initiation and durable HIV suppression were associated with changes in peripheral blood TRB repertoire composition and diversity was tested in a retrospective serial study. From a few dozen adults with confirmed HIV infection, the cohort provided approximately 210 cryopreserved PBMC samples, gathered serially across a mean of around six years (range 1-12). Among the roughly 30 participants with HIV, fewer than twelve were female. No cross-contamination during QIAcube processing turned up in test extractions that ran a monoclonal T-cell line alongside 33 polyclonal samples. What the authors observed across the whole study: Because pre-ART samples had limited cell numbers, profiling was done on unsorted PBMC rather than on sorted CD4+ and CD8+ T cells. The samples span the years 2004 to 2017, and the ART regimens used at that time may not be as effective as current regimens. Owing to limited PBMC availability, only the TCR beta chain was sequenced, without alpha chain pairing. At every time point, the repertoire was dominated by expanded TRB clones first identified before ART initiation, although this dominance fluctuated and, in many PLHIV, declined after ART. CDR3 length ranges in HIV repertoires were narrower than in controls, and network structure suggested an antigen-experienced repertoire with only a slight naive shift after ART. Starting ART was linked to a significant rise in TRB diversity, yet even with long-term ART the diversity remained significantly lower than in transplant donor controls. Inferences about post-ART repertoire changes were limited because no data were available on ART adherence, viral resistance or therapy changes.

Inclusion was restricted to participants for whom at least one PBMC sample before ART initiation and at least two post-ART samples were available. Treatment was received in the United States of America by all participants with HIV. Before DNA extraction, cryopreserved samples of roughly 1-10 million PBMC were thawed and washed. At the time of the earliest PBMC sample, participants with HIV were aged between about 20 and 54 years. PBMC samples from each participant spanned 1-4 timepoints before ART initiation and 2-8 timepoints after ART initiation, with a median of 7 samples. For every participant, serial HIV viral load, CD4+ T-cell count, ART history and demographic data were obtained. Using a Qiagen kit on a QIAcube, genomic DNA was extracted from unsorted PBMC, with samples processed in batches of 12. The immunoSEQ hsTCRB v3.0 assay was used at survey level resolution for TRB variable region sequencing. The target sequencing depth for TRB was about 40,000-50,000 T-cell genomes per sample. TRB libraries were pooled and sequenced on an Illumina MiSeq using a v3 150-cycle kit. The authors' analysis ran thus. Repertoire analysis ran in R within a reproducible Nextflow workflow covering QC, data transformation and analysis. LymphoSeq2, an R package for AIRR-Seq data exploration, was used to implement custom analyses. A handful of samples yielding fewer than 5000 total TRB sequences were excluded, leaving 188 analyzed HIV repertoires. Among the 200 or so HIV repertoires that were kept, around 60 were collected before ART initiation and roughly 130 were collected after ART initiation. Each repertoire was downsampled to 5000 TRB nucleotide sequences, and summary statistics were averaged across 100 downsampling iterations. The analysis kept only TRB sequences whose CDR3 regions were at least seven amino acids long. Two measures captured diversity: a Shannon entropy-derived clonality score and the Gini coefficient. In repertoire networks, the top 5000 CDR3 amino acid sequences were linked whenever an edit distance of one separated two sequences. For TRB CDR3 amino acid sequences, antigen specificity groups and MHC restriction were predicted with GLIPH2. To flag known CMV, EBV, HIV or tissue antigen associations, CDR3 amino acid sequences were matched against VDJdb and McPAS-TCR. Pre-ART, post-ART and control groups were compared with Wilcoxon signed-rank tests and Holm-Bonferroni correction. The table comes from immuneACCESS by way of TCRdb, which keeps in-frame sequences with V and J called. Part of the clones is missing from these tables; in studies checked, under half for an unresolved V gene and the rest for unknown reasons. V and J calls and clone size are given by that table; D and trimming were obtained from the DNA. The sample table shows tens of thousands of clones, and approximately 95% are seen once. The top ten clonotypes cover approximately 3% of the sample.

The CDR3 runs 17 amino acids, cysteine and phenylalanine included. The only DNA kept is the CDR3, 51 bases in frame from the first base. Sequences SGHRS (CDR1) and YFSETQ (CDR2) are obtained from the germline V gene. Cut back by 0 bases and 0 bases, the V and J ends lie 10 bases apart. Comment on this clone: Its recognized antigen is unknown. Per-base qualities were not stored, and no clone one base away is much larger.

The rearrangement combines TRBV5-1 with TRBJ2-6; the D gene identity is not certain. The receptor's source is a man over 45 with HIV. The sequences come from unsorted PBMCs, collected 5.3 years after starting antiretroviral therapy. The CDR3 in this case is CASSLGQTLSGANVLTF. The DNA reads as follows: TGCGCCAGCAGCTTGGGGCAGACCCTCTCTGGGGCCAACGTCCTGACTTTC.